Each of the 29 T cell receptor beta chains below was sequenced from the same sample in a study of T cells after yellow fever vaccination. A single record per CDR3 protein comes from TCRdb applying MiXCR to the 5' RACE reads. The sample includes around 330,000 distinct CDR3 sequences, about 3.5% of them seen just once. The sequences come from PBMCs, collected on the day of the yellow fever booster vaccination. All receptors come from a man aged 18 to 30 who received the YFV17D yellow fever vaccine.

This clonotype was detected a few times. The J gene is TRBJ2-3, the V gene TRBV20-1; 11 bases line up with TRBD2. This CDR3 is 16 amino acids long. Germline V gene data show CDR1 as DFQATT and CDR2 as SNEGSKA (reference sequence). The V segment lost 4 bases and the J segment 0 bases; nucleotides outside the gene matches: 6. Written as DNA, the CDR3 is TGCAGTGCTATTCCTAGCGGGGGGCTCAGCACAGATACGCAGTATTTT. Protein product: CSAIPSGGLSTDTQYF.

This clonotype was counted only a few times. This chain joins TRBV12-3 or TRBV12-4 and TRBJ2-2; no clear D. The CDR3 runs to 13 residues. V lost 8 bases and J lost 4, with 11 bases in between. CDR3 sequence (DNA): TGTGCCAGCGCCTCGACTGTCACCGGGGAGCTGTTTTTT. The encoded protein is CASASTVTGELFF.

V and J are TRBV30 and TRBJ2-7; D might be TRBD2 (7 bases). V lost 0 bases, J lost 7 bases, and 10 bases lay in between. The CDR3 contains 12 residues. In germline, CDR1 is GTSNPN, CDR2 SVGIG (reference sequence). CDR3 bases: TGTGCCTGGAGTGTCGGGGGGCCGGAGCAGTACTTC. It specifies CAWSVGGPEQYF.

This clonotype has only a few counts. The chain combines TRBV5-5 with TRBJ1-1; tentatively, D is TRBD1 (5 bases). The ends were cut back, 4 bases at V and 0 bases at J, with 13 bases in the middle. Germline loops: CDR1 SGHKS, CDR2 YYEKEE (reference sequence). This CDR3 has 15 amino acids. The CDR3: CASSTDRLMNTEAFF. DNA of the CDR3: TGTGCCAGCAGCACTGACAGACTCATGAACACTGAAGCTTTCTTT.

This clonotype was counted at least ten times. This sequence joins TRBV28 and TRBJ2-3, with TRBD2 matching over 7 bases. The CDR3 has 15 residues. After removal of 6 bases from V and 15 bases from J, the junction contained 21 bases not matched to a gene. CDR1 and CDR2 from the germline V gene are MDHEN and SYDVKM. The CDR3 region has the DNA TGTGCCAGCAGCCAGGGAGGTTTTATGGCGGGGGAAGGTTATTTT. It specifies CASSQGGFMAGEGYF.

This clonotype came up a few times. CDR3 DNA: TGTGCCAGCAGCCAGGACAGGTTTGCAACTAATGAAAAACTGTTTTTT. The encoded protein is CASSQDRFATNEKLFF. The V and J genes are TRBV4-2 and TRBJ1-4; TRBD1 agrees at 7 bases. V trimming: 3 bases; J trimming: 0 bases; junction bases outside the gene matches: 4. The germline gives CDR1 LGHNA, CDR2 YNFKEQ. The CDR3 extends over 16 amino acids.

This clonotype has at least ten counts. The V gene is TRBV7-8, the J gene TRBJ2-5, with D tentatively TRBD1 or TRBD2 (5 bases each). Trimming took 5 bases from V and 1 from J, leaving 11 bases between them. Germline V gene lookup returns CDR1 SGHVS and CDR2 FQNEAQ. The CDR3 runs 14 residues. DNA for the CDR3: TGTGCCAGCAGCCGAGGGACGGTCCAAGAGACCCAGTACTTC. This gives the protein CASSRGTVQETQYF. The full variable domain, completed using reference TRBV7-8 and TRBJ2-5, is GAGVSQSPRYKVAKRGQDVALRCDPISGHVSLFWYQQALGQGPEFLTYFQNEAQLDKSGLPSDRFFAERPEGSVSTLKIQRTQQEDSAVYLCASSRGTVQETQYFGPGTRLLVL.

This clonotype was counted ten times or more. The V and J genes are TRBV7-2 and TRBJ1-4; TRBD1 matches 7 bases. Germline-derived CDR1 and CDR2 are SGHTA and FQGNSA. The CDR3 consists of 14 residues. V dropped 4 bases and J dropped 7; count of bases not matched to a gene: 6. The CDR3 loop reads CASSSQGGVEKLFF. The CDR3 coding sequence is TGTGCCAGCAGCTCCCAAGGGGGCGTTGAAAAACTGTTTTTT.

This clonotype was counted many times. The gene calls are TRBV6-5 and TRBJ2-4; D not resolved. Per the germline V gene, CDR1 is MNHEY and CDR2 is SVGAGI. Trimming took 6 bases from V and 0 from J, leaving 9 bases between them. The CDR3 extends over 14 amino acids. CDR3 region: CASSPTLAKNIQYF. In DNA form, the CDR3 reads TGTGCCAGCAGCCCCACACTAGCCAAAAACATTCAGTACTTC.

In its sample, this clonotype was seen many times. The chain carries TRBV6-2 or TRBV6-3 and TRBJ2-5; D not resolved. The germline CDR1 and CDR2 sequences are MNHEY and SVGEGT. The CDR3 is 17 residues long. Trimming removed 2 bases from V and 5 bases from J, with 21 bases in between. CDR3 bases: TGTGCCAGCAGTTACGGACCCGTTCAGGTTCCCAGTGAGACCCAGTACTTC. Amino acid sequence: CASSYGPVQVPSETQYF.

The chain recombines TRBV7-2 with TRBJ2-1; 10 bases are shared with TRBD2. CDR1 SGHTA and CDR2 FQGNSA come from the germline V gene. The CDR3 loop spans 14 amino acids. V lost 9 bases to trimming and J lost 5 bases; unmatched junction nucleotides: 7. The CDR3 bases are TGTGCCAGTAAGCGGGGGGGCCAAGACAATGAGCAGTTCTTC. Translating gives CASKRGGQDNEQFF.

V and J are TRBV6-2 or TRBV6-3 and TRBJ1-1, with 9 bases fitting TRBD1. Germline CDR1 and CDR2: MNHEY and SVGEGT. The trim removed 3 bases at V and 4 bases at J, leaving 6 bases unmatched. The CDR3 consists of 15 residues. The CDR3 region is CASSYMGTGITEAFF. In nucleotides, the CDR3 is TGTGCCAGCAGTTATATGGGGACAGGGATCACTGAAGCTTTCTTT.

A few counts support this clonotype. V and J are TRBV6-5 and TRBJ2-1; D uncertain. This CDR3 region has 13 residues. Trimming removed 9 bases from V and 6 bases from J, with 15 bases in between. The germline gives CDR1 MNHEY, CDR2 SVGAGI. The CDR3 region is CASSPPARNEQFF. CDR3 bases: TGTGCCAGTTCCCCCCCTGCCCGCAATGAGCAGTTCTTC.

This clonotype was recorded a few times. This chain uses TRBV5-6 with TRBJ2-5, with 7 nucleotides matching TRBD2. The germline V gene encodes CDR1 SGHDT and CDR2 YYEEEE. Losses at the gene ends were 4 bases for V and 5 bases for J; bases not matched to a gene: 14. CDR3 length: 16 residues. CDR3 in amino acids: CASSPGSAGRGETQYF. For the CDR3, the DNA is TGTGCCAGCAGCCCTGGGTCAGCGGGGCGCGGGGAGACCCAGTACTTC.

This chain links TRBV5-1 with TRBJ1-5; D uncertain. The CDR3 is 13 residues long. Trimming removed 7 bases at V and 0 bases at J, with 8 bases between. Germline V CDR1 and CDR2: SGHRS, YFSETQ. CDR3 DNA sequence: TGCGCCAGCTCCCAGTCTAGCAATCAGCCCCAGCATTTT. As protein: CASSQSSNQPQHF.

This clonotype was observed a handful of times. The CDR3 loop reads CASNWGGCNEQFF. DNA of the CDR3: TGTGCCAGCAATTGGGGGGGCTGCAATGAGCAGTTCTTC. The chain employs TRBV21-1 and TRBJ2-1; the table's D gene call, TRBD1, was not cross checked with the DNA. TRBV21-1 counts as a pseudogene. There are 13 residues in the CDR3.

The J gene is TRBJ2-3, the V gene TRBV20-1; the D gene could be TRBD1 or TRBD2 (6 bases each). Germline CDR1 is DFQATT and CDR2 is SNEGSKA (reference sequence). V was clipped by 6 bases and J by 6 bases, with 16 bases between them. The CDR3 has 13 residues. The CDR3 DNA reads TGCAGTGCCCCGGAAGGGGGGCTCGATACGCAGTATTTT. Translating gives CSAPEGGLDTQYF.

The chain has TRBV5-4 and TRBJ2-3; 9 nucleotides match TRBD1. Germline CDR1 SGHNT, CDR2 YYREEE (reference sequence). The J segment lost 4 bases and the V segment lost 0 bases, leaving 6 bases of the junction unmatched. The CDR3 sequence is 16 residues long. The CDR3 protein is CASSLVHTGGADTQYF. CDR3 bases: TGTGCCAGCAGCTTGGTTCACACAGGGGGCGCAGATACGCAGTATTTT. The full variable domain, its missing parts supplied by reference TRBV5-4 and TRBJ2-3, is ETGVTQSPTHLIKTRGQQVTLRCSSQSGHNTVSWYQQALGQGPQFIFQYYREEENGRGNFPPRFSGLQFPNYSSELNVNALELDDSALYLCASSLVHTGGADTQYFGPGTRLTVL.

This clonotype was counted ten times or more. This chain joins TRBV6-5 and TRBJ2-2; D not resolved. Germline V lookup: CDR1 MNHEY, CDR2 SVGAGI. CDR3 length: 12 residues. Trimming left V 2 bases short and J 7 bases short, with 5 bases between. CDR3 loop: CASSYERGELFF. The CDR3 nucleotides are TGTGCCAGCAGTTACGAACGCGGGGAGCTGTTTTTT.

This clonotype appeared a few times. This chain links TRBV12-5 with TRBJ2-7, with D hard to call. In germline, CDR1 is LGHNT, CDR2 FRNRAP. The CDR3 has 15 amino acids. Between the trimmed V and J ends, which lost 8 bases and 1 base, there was a span of 18 bases. The CDR3, as DNA: TGTGCTAGTTCCCGGCCGCTAGGCGGATCCTACGAGCAGTACTTC. It specifies CASSRPLGGSYEQYF.

This clonotype came up many times. The rearrangement links TRBV6-6 to TRBJ1-1, with 10 bases matching TRBD1. The V and J ends lost 7 bases and 1 base, in that order; junction bases with no gene match: 15. CDR1 MNHNY and CDR2 SVGAGI come from the germline V gene (reference sequence). The CDR3 extends over 18 amino acids. This chain's CDR3 is CASTSTAGTGAGNTEAFF. The CDR3, as DNA: TGTGCCAGCACCAGTACAGCCGGGACAGGGGCCGGGAACACTGAAGCTTTCTTT.

This clonotype occurred a few times. This chain links TRBV5-4 with TRBJ2-7; unclear D gene. CDR1 and CDR2 from the germline V gene are SGHNT and YYREEE (reference sequence). Trimming stripped 4 bases from V and 1 base from J, with 9 bases between. The CDR3 loop spans 13 amino acids. The CDR3 spells CASSNDGSYEQYV. Here the CDR3 DNA reads TGTGCCAGCAGCAATGACGGGTCCTACGAGCAGTACGTC.

The V gene is TRBV4-2, the J gene TRBJ2-1; 16 bases match TRBD2. V lost 3 bases, J lost 10 bases, and 3 bases stayed unmatched. CDR1 and CDR2 (germline): LGHNA, YNFKEQ. This CDR3 is 15 amino acids long. The CDR3 protein is CASSQGTSGGEEQFF. The CDR3 DNA follows: TGTGCCAGCAGCCAGGGGACTAGCGGGGGGGAAGAGCAGTTCTTC.

This clonotype has a count of ten or more. The CDR3 loop reads CASSSVRQGATISSSYEQYF. In DNA, the CDR3 is TGTGCCAGCAGCTCCGTTCGACAGGGGGCAACCATTTCGAGCTCCTACGAGCAGTACTTC. V gene TRBV14 combines with J gene TRBJ2-7; 10 bases match TRBD1. The V gene's germline CDR1 is SGHDN and CDR2 FVKESK. The CDR3 totals 20 residues. The junction had 19 bases not matched to a gene; V was cut back by 5 bases and J by 0 bases.

This clonotype was seen at least ten times. This chain uses TRBV5-1 with TRBJ2-1; maybe TRBD2 (6 bases). With 2 bases removed from V and 0 bases from J, the gap between germline ends came to 9 bases. Looked up from germline, CDR1 is SGHRS and CDR2 is YFSETQ. The CDR3 has 15 amino acids. The CDR3 region is CASSFTGDSYNEQFF. In DNA, the CDR3 is TGCGCCAGCAGCTTCACGGGGGACTCCTACAATGAGCAGTTCTTC.

This clonotype was counted at least ten times. The V and J genes are TRBV5-1 and TRBJ2-1; weak D call: TRBD2 (6 bases). This CDR3 has 13 amino acids. V was trimmed by 1 base and J by 9 bases, leaving 11 bases between them. Germline V gene sequence: CDR1 SGHRS, CDR2 YFSETQ. The CDR3 nucleotides are TGCGCCAGCAGCTTGCCAACTAGCACTGAGCAGTTCTTC. Its protein is CASSLPTSTEQFF.

The chain couples TRBV10-3 to TRBJ2-6; D could derive from TRBD1 or TRBD2 (6 bases each). The ends were cut back, 3 bases at V and 1 base at J, with 19 bases in the middle. The CDR3 totals 19 residues. Germline CDR1 ENHRY, CDR2 SYGVKD. The CDR3 region is CAISEVGGPLTSGANVLTF. The DNA for the CDR3 is TGTGCCATCAGTGAAGTTGGGGGGCCTTTGACGTCTGGGGCCAACGTCCTGACTTTC.

This clonotype was counted between two and nine times. J is TRBJ1-4 and V is TRBV19; 9 bases match TRBD1. The germline CDR1 and CDR2 sequences are LNHDA and SQIVND (reference sequence). With 5 bases clipped from V and 7 bases from J, the junction kept 11 bases outside the gene matches. The CDR3 consists of 16 residues. The CDR3 protein is CASSFSYRGQGEKLFF. The CDR3 nucleotides read TGTGCCAGTAGTTTTTCTTACAGGGGGCAAGGTGAAAAACTGTTTTTT.

This clonotype came up a few times. V gene TRBV5-6 combines with J gene TRBJ1-2; unclear D gene. Trimming cost V 0 bases and J 4 bases, with 4 bases left between them. In germline, CDR1 is SGHDT, CDR2 YYEEEE. This CDR3 spans 12 amino acids. The CDR3 sequence is CASSLVFYGYTF. Written as DNA, the CDR3 is TGTGCCAGCAGCTTGGTATTCTATGGCTACACCTTC.